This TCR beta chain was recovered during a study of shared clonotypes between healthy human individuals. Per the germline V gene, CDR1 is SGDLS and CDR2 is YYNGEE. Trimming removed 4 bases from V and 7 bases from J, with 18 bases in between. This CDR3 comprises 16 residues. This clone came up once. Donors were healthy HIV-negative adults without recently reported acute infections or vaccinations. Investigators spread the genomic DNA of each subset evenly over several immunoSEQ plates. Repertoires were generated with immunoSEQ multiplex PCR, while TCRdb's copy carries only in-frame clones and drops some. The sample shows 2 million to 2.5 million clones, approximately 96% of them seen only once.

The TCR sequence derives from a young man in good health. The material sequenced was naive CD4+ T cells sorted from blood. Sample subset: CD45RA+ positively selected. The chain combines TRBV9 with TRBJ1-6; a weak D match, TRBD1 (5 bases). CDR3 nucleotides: TGTGCCAGCAGCCCTCGTGAGGGGATGCGGAATTCACCCCTCCACTTT. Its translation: CASSPREGMRNSPLHF.